Listed here is a single TCR beta chain. Antigen unknown. The record originates from a study of T-cell reconstitution after alpha-beta-depleted transplantation in children. Germline CDR1 reads SQVTM; CDR2 reads ANQGSEA. The CDR3 sequence is 15 residues long. V lost 7 bases, J lost 2 bases, and 10 bases stayed unmatched. Study-level results: Roughly two months post-transplant, alpha-beta T cells reportedly originated from several hundred graft clones that had expanded. It was newly produced T cells that mostly accounted for T-cell counts and diversity one year after transplant. At day 60, the high TCRbeta diversity found in some patients originated from recipient T cells and thymic progenitors that had survived.

For TCRbeta, the library was prepared with unique molecular identifiers. TCRdb re-derived calls from the PCR reads in MiXCR, one entry per CDR3 protein. The sample shows some 830,000 distinct CDR3 sequences, 16% of them seen only once. This TCR came from a male patient under 18 who had a stem cell transplant for acute lymphoblastic leukemia, so the T cells may come from the graft donor. The chain combines TRBV29-1 with TRBJ1-5; TRBD1 matches 8 bases. The sequencing used PBMCs, mostly from graft donor cells, collected 360 days after TCRalphabeta/CD19-depleted stem cell transplant. CDR3: CSAVTGGARNQPQHF. The CDR3, as DNA: TGCAGCGCTGTTACAGGGGGGGCGCGCAATCAGCCCCAGCATTTT.